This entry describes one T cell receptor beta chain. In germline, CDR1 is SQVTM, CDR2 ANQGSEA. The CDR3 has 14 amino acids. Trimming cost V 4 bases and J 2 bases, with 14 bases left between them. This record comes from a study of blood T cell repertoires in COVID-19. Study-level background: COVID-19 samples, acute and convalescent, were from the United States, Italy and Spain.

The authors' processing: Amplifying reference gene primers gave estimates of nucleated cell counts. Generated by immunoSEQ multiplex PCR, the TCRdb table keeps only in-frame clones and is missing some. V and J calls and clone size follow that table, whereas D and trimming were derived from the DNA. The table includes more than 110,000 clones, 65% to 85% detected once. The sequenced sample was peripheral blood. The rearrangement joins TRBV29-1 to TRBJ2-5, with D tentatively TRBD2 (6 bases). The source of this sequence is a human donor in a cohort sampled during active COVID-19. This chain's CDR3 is CSVGASVGQETQYF. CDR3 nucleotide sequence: TGCAGCGTTGGAGCTAGCGTGGGGCAAGAGACCCAGTACTTC. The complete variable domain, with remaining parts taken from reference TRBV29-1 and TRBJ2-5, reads SAVISQKPSRDICQRGTSLTIQCQVDSQVTMMFWYRQQPGQSLTLIATANQGSEATYESGFVIDKFPISRPNLTFSTLTVSNMSPEDSSIYLCSVGASVGQETQYFGPGTRLLVL.